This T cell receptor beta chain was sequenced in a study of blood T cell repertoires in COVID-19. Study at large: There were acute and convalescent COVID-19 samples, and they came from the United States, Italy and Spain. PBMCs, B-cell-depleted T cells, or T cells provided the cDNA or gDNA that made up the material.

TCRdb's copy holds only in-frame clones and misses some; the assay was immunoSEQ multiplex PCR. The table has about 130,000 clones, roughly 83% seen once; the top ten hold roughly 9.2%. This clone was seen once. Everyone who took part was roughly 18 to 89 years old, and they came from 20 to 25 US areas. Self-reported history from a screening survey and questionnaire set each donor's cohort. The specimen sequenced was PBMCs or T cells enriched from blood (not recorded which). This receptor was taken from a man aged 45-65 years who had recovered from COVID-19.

Here the CDR3 reads CASSDLGQGTDTQYF. The CDR3 DNA is TGTGCCAGCAGTGACCTGGGACAGGGTACAGATACGCAGTATTTT. The rearrangement joins TRBV6-1 to TRBJ2-3; 9 nucleotides align to TRBD1. CDR1 is MNHNS, CDR2 SASEGT, per germline. V lost 3 bases, J lost 3 bases, and 4 bases stayed unmatched. The CDR3 extends over 15 amino acids.